Included here is one T cell receptor beta chain sequence, with context. Its antigen is currently unknown. These data belong to a study of lymphopenia after photon versus proton radiotherapy. Produced via immunoSEQ multiplex PCR; TCRdb's table is partial and in-frame only. The sample contains 53,000 or so clones, around 82% of which appear only once. Germline V lookup: CDR1 SGHNT, CDR2 YENEEA. J lost 0 bases, V lost 0 bases, and 8 bases had no gene match. The CDR3 length is 19 residues. The study's findings and limits: After lymphocyte nadir, photon-treated repertoires showed oligoclonal expansion, especially CD8+ Temra. Larger post-nadir TCR diversity loss correlated inversely with survival in deceased patients. Under photons, naive T cells and diversity fell while effector/memory populations rose.

This sequence originates from a man in his forties or fifties with gastric cancer. The J gene is TRBJ1-5, the V gene TRBV11-3; 10 bases align to TRBD1. The material was peripheral blood, obtained from a patient treated with photon-based radiotherapy. CDR3 protein: CASSLEGTGAPYSNQPQHF. The CDR3 region has the DNA TGTGCCAGCAGCTTAGAGGGGACAGGGGCCCCCTATAGCAATCAGCCCCAGCATTTT.